The T cell receptor beta chain described here comes from a study of prognosis after radiotherapy for stage I lung cancer. Study-wide context: Participants consisted of stage I non-small cell lung cancer patients, who were enrolled between early 2018 and January 2019.

Overall study findings and caveats: In the expanded TCR clones, tumor specificity was not determined. The number of unique TCR clones went down after stereotactic body radiation therapy, with a median of about 9,200 versus 6,500. Usage of the TRBV and TRBJ genes (in patients with versus without metastases) was reportedly different.

About this clonotype: Its antigen is undetermined. Given a far larger clone just one base away, this is likely a sequencing read error.

CDR3 length: 15 amino acids. The germline gives CDR1 LNHNV, CDR2 YYDKDF (reference sequence). Multiplex PCR in two rounds served to amplify TCR beta CDR3 from genomic DNA. Individual primers that were specific to each TRBV and TRBJ gene served in first-round PCR. Each CDR3 protein gets one entry after TCRdb re-called the multiplex PCR reads with MiXCR. The sample holds some 16,000 distinct CDR3 sequences, 25% to 35% seen once. This specimen consisted of PBMCs, obtained before or after stereotactic body radiation therapy (not recorded which). V gene TRBV15 combines with J gene TRBJ1-3; 8 bases map to TRBD1. The clonotype originates from a donor aged 50 or older with non-small cell lung cancer. CDR3 in DNA: TGTGCCAGCAGCCCCGGGACAGGCTCTGGAAACACCGTATATTTT. It specifies CASSPGTGSGNTVYF.